One sample yielded the 15 T cell receptor beta chains listed below, sequenced in a study of shared clonotypes between healthy human individuals. Repertoires were generated with immunoSEQ multiplex PCR, while TCRdb's copy carries only in-frame clones and drops some. The sample lists under 600,000 clones, around 97% occurring once. Sequencing used naive CD4+ T cells sorted from blood. Stated subset: CD45RA+ positively selected. Every receptor here comes from a woman aged 30 to 39 in good health.

The chain recombines TRBV2 with TRBJ2-6, with D perhaps matching TRBD1 (6 bases). Germline V lookup: CDR1 SNHLY, CDR2 FYNNEI. This CDR3 has 16 amino acids. Trimming took off 5 bases at V and 0 bases at J, with 11 bases between the two ends. Here the CDR3 reads CASSWTENSGANVLTF. The CDR3 DNA is TGTGCCAGCAGTTGGACAGAAAACTCTGGGGCCAACGTCCTGACTTTC.

The chain carries TRBV9 and TRBJ2-1, with 7 positions matching TRBD1. Losses at the gene ends were 0 bases for V and 0 bases for J; bases not matched to a gene: 3. The length of the CDR3 is 16 residues. The germline CDR1 and CDR2 sequences are SGDLS and YYNGEE. CDR3 sequence (DNA): TGTGCCAGCAGCGTAGGGGACAGAAGCTCCTACAATGAGCAGTTCTTC. This encodes CASSVGDRSSYNEQFF.

The chain employs TRBV19 and TRBJ2-7; D is ambiguous. Germline CDR1 and CDR2: LNHDA and SQIVND (reference sequence). Deletions cut 6 bases from V and 2 bases from J, with 14 bases between. The length of the CDR3 is 14 residues. In nucleotides, the CDR3 is TGTGCCAGTAGGAAGTACCCCTCGGCCTACGAGCAGTACTTC. Translated: CASRKYPSAYEQYF. The whole variable domain, remainder taken from reference TRBV19 and TRBJ2-7, is DGGITQSPKYLFRKEGQNVTLSCEQNLNHDAMYWYRQDPGQGLRLIYYSQIVNDFQKGDIAEGYSVSREKKESFPLTVTSAQKNPTAFYLCASRKYPSAYEQYFGPGTRLTVT.

This clone has a single count. The chain couples TRBV1 to TRBJ2-7; the DNA was not used to check the table's D call, TRBD2. TRBV1 is a known pseudogene. The CDR3 is 16 amino acids. DNA for the CDR3: TGCACCAGCAGCCAAGATTATTACGGGGGCTCCTACGAGCAGTACTTC. This gives the protein CTSSQDYYGGSYEQYF.

V and J are TRBV28 and TRBJ2-2; D remains unclear. The CDR3 extends over 15 amino acids. V lost 3 bases and J lost 6, with 14 bases in between. The V gene's germline CDR1 is MDHEN and CDR2 SYDVKM. CDR3 DNA: TGTGCCAGCAGTTTCGCCAGTGGGATCCCCGGGGAGCTGTTTTTT. Protein sequence: CASSFASGIPGELFF.

The rearrangement links TRBV5-4 to TRBJ2-5; the D gene is possibly TRBD2 (5 bases). The CDR3 consists of 16 residues. The germline V gene encodes CDR1 SGHNT and CDR2 YYREEE (reference sequence). V lost 0 bases to trimming and J lost 0 bases, with 12 bases between them. The CDR3 here is CASSLAPSGDQETQYF. CDR3 sequence (DNA): TGTGCCAGCAGCTTGGCCCCCTCCGGGGACCAAGAGACCCAGTACTTC.

The chain joins TRBV2 to TRBJ1-1, with D possibly being TRBD1 (5 bases). This CDR3 contains 13 residues. Germline CDR1 reads SNHLY; CDR2 reads FYNNEI. V shed 3 bases and J shed 6 bases, with 11 bases lying between them. CDR3 DNA sequence: TGTGCCAGCAGTGAGTCGGGGGTCGCTGAAGCTTTCTTT. The encoded protein is CASSESGVAEAFF.

V gene TRBV5-1 combines with J gene TRBJ2-1; 10 positions match TRBD2. V lost 3 bases, J lost 9 bases, and 12 bases stayed unmatched. The germline V gene encodes CDR1 SGHRS and CDR2 YFSETQ. CDR3 length: 16 amino acids. CDR3 in DNA: TGCGCCAGCAGCTCCTACCCAGCGGGAGGGGTGGTTGAGCAGTTCTTC. This encodes CASSSYPAGGVVEQFF. The full variable domain, completed using reference TRBV5-1 and TRBJ2-1, is KAGVTQTPRYLIKTRGQQVTLSCSPISGHRSVSWYQQTPGQGLQFLFEYFSETQRNKGNFPGRFSGRQFSNSRSEMNVSTLELGDSALYLCASSSYPAGGVVEQFFGPGTRLTVL.

V gene TRBV5-1 combines with J gene TRBJ2-1; 9 bases fit TRBD2. The CDR3 has 16 residues. Trimming at V came to 4 bases and at J to 7 bases, leaving 12 bases not matched to a gene. Germline CDR1 SGHRS, CDR2 YFSETQ. In nucleotides, the CDR3 is TGCGCCAGCAGCACACGCTTAGCGGGAGCCGGGAATGAGCAGTTCTTC. It codes for CASSTRLAGAGNEQFF.

There are a few counts of this clone. V and J are TRBV27 and TRBJ1-1; no reliable D call. V lost 6 bases and J 0 bases, leaving 17 bases between the germline ends. This CDR3 has 16 amino acids. Germline CDR1 reads MNHEY; CDR2 reads SMNVEV (reference sequence). The DNA for the CDR3 is TGTGCCAGCAGAGAAGGTCGCCTCCCCATGAACACTGAAGCTTTCTTT. Translating it yields CASREGRLPMNTEAFF.

The chain is built from TRBV7-2 and TRBJ2-1; D is undetermined. Germline V lookup: CDR1 SGHTA, CDR2 FQGNSA. The CDR3 has 14 amino acids. The germline V and J ends were trimmed by 2 bases and 6 bases, with 11 bases remaining between them. The CDR3 DNA sequence: TGTGCCAGCAGCTTAAGCCTACCGAGCAATGAGCAGTTCTTC. This translates into CASSLSLPSNEQFF. The variable domain in full, with the rest retrieved from reference TRBV7-2 and TRBJ2-1, is GAGVSQSPSNKVTEKGKDVELRCDPISGHTALYWYRQSLGQGLEFLIYFQGNSAPDKSGLPSDRFSAERTGGSVSTLTIQRTQQEDSAVYLCASSLSLPSNEQFFGPGTRLTVL.

This chain links TRBV11-2 with TRBJ1-5; TRBD1 agrees at 7 bases. CDR3 length: 15 amino acids. V lost 5 bases to trimming and J lost 7 bases; unmatched junction nucleotides: 11. Germline CDR1 and CDR2: SGHAT and FQNNGV. Written as DNA, the CDR3 is TGTGCCAGCAGCGTCACAGGGGCGGCCAGGCAGCCCCAGCATTTT. Translated: CASSVTGAARQPQHF.

The chain is built from TRBV18 and TRBJ1-1; 7 nucleotides line up with TRBD1. V was clipped by 3 bases and J by 3 bases; unmatched bases: 13. The V gene's germline CDR1 is KGHSH and CDR2 LQKENI. There are 17 residues in the CDR3. The CDR3 bases are TGTGCCAGCTCACCTCAAATACAGGGGCGAGGGGACACTGAAGCTTTCTTT. It yields the protein CASSPQIQGRGDTEAFF.

The CDR3 bases are TGTGCCAGCAGCAAGGAGGGAGGGGGCGCGGGCACAGATACGCAGTATTTT. It yields the protein CASSKEGGGAGTDTQYF. The chain uses TRBV21-1 and TRBJ2-3. TRBV21-1 is given as a pseudogene. There are 17 residues in the CDR3.

The gene calls are TRBV19 and TRBJ1-2; D gene uncertain. Trimming pared 6 bases from V and 1 base from J, leaving 9 bases between. Germline CDR1 and CDR2: LNHDA and SQIVND (reference sequence). This CDR3 is 13 amino acids long. CDR3 sequence (DNA): TGTGCCAGTAGGAACAGTTTTAACTATGGCTACACCTTC. Translating gives CASRNSFNYGYTF.